This T cell receptor (beta chain) comes out of a study of blood T cell repertoires in COVID-19. In the study overall: Acute-phase and convalescent COVID-19 samples originated in the United States, Italy and Spain. Sources were T cells, B-cell-depleted T cells, or PBMCs; the material itself was cDNA or gDNA.

Trimming removed 3 bases from V and 8 bases from J; junction bases left unmatched: 6. The length of the CDR3 is 13 residues. Germline assignment: CDR1 SGHTS and CDR2 YDEGEE. Assay: immunoSEQ multiplex PCR; the TCRdb copy retains only in-frame clones and omits some. The sample consists of fewer than 350,000 clones, approximately 85% of them appearing once. Cohorts were determined from participant-reported clinical history. Either two negative PCRs, clearance, or symptom resolution qualified Cohort 3 donors as recovered. This clonotype was obtained from a man aged 30 to 39 who had recovered from COVID-19. The genes are TRBV5-8 and TRBJ1-2, with 8 bases that match TRBD1. The sample was PBMCs or T cells enriched from blood (not recorded which). The chain's CDR3 is CASSSKQGDGYTF. The CDR3 DNA reads TGTGCCAGCAGCTCTAAACAGGGGGACGGCTACACCTTC. The full variable domain, in which reference TRBV5-8 and TRBJ1-2 provide the parts outside the CDR3, is EAGVTQSPTHLIKTRGQQATLRCSPISGHTSVYWYQQALGLGLQFLLWYDEGEERNRGNFPPRFSGRQFPNYSSELNVNALELEDSALYLCASSSKQGDGYTFGSGTRLTVV.